This T cell receptor beta chain was recorded in a study of cytomegalovirus exposure and HLA in healthy donors (dated 2017 in TCRdb). Context from the whole study: In an earlier analysis of approximately 500 of the donors, less than 350 Gb of sequence data and 120 million or so unique TCR beta sequences from about 179 million T cells were reported. Around 320 gigabases of sequencing data and approximately 84 million unique TCR sequences were included in an early release covering roughly 600 HLA-typed donors. Among the roughly 430 genotyped donors, approximately 76% belonged to the genetic ancestry cluster associated with self-reported Caucasian donors. The study was designed to test whether signatures of past pathogen exposure could be identified by cataloging public T cell receptors. The study used immunosequencing to profile the T cell repertoires of several hundred subjects and linked those repertoires to cytomegalovirus serostatus. A separate validation cohort of approximately 130 different subjects was used in addition to the 666-subject first cohort. The study combined high-throughput TCR immunosequencing, statistical association of individual TCRs with disease status, and machine learning to predict cytomegalovirus infection status. A later analysis re-analyzed previously published TCR beta repertoires from 550 to 700 donors and added high-resolution HLA genotyping to study TCR occurrence patterns. Rather than using new phenotypic data, the later analysis identified candidate immune exposures from TCR beta sequences and from how often those sequences occurred across donors. To decide whether each TCR beta V gene segment behaved as functional or pseudogenic, an earlier analysis of some 600 of the donors relied on high-throughput TCR beta sequencing. Donor age, sex, ethnicity and CMV serostatus were compiled together with the repertoire data. A later genetic analysis took genome-wide SNP genotypes for about three fifths of the roughly 700 donors and used that subset as a discovery cohort. All discovery cohort repertoires had been generated using a single sequencing platform. HLA typing included class I and class II loci at four-digit resolution. Typing coverage differed by locus: A, B, C, DRB1 and DQB1 were typed in about 620-630 donors, DQA1 in 500 to 550, DPA1 in around 580, and DPB1 in 472. Four or five DR-DQ haplotypes were handled as single units for association and clustering because linkage in the cohort was strong. Among 300 to 450 genotyped donors of the cohort, an average of roughly 240,000 unique TCR beta nucleotide sequences were sequenced per donor, roughly a sixth of them non-productive. The paper as a whole reports these results and caveats: Because some donors lacked HLA typing at each locus, the association tests relied only on the typed subset. A few of the identified cytomegalovirus-associated TCR beta chains were confirmed in vitro to be specific for cytomegalovirus antigens. According to a later analysis, parvovirus B19, influenza, CMV and Epstein-Barr virus appeared linked to several top co-occurrence clusters. CMV serostatus was the only immune exposure information available for the cohort. In a later analysis, around 17,000 TCR beta sequences were associated with specific HLA alleles at a false discovery rate of 0.05. The classifier was reported to diagnose cytomegalovirus status with high specificity and sensitivity in both the original and validation cohorts. A later analysis found that TCR association rates varied across HLA loci, with DRB1 alleles showing the most associated TCRs and HLA-C alleles the fewest. A further reported finding was that TCR beta sequences accurately predicted the HLA-A and HLA-B alleles for most subjects in the first cohort. Because counts were too low, about 18 rarely observed V segments, including chromosome 9 orphons, were excluded from the earlier analysis of around 640 of the donors. Only TCR beta chains were sequenced in this cohort, and the absence of alpha or paired-chain data limited detectable features. In a later analysis, HLA-associated TCR beta chains showed more clonal expansion and lower generation probabilities than non-associated chains that were equally common. It was suggested by the authors that the approach could potentially be generalized to other disease states and immunological phenotypes. According to a later analysis, most CMV-associated TCR beta chains appeared to be HLA-restricted, and the HLA associations seemed to be driven largely by CMV exposure. The presence/absence analyses assumed that sequencing depth was roughly uniform across donors, and that assumption may not be true. A later genetic analysis associated a missense DCLRE1C variant with V-gene and J-gene trimming of TCR beta chains, and an independent cohort replicated the association. Most TCR sequences were observed very rarely across donors, whereas some public TCRs were present in many individuals. Linkage disequilibrium might explain the correlated functional status among segregating V segments, but an unknown experimental factor could not be excluded. According to a later genetic analysis, donors in an Asian-associated ancestry cluster had fewer N-insertions in productive TCRs than the approximately 670-donor mean. In an earlier analysis of approximately 590 of the donors, most TCR beta V segments appeared in productive rearrangements about 87% or about 30% of the time, broadly matching IMGT annotations. Assigning TCR associations to individual alleles was difficult when HLA alleles, especially DR and DQ, strongly co-occurred. In the study, around 160 TCR beta chains were listed as associated with cytomegalovirus. A group of highly shared sequence variants was considered likely to be a technical artifact of the sequencing pipeline.

In total, roughly 670 healthy bone marrow donors made up the cohort. At the time of sampling, every cohort member was nominally healthy, though immune exposures that went unrecorded were likely present. The donor tested CMV seropositive and was one of the 289 seropositive cohort members. Every donor gave a peripheral blood sample, and the peripheral blood mononuclear cells from that sample were used for TCR beta sequencing. The Qiagen DNeasy Blood Extraction Kit was used to extract genomic DNA from the blood cell samples. Library generation was performed with the immunoSEQ multiplex PCR assay. For the multiplex PCR, a mixture combining 60 forward primers for TCR Vbeta segments and 13 reverse primers for TCR Jbeta segments was used. A multiplex PCR assay on genomic DNA amplified the CDR3 region of rearranged TCR beta genes. The Illumina HiSeq System was used to sequence the amplified TCR beta libraries as 87-base-pair reads. Concerning the study's data processing: A later analysis counted tens of millions of unique TCR beta chains across the 550 to 700 repertoires, and some 12 million of these chains were shared by at least two donors. A nearest-neighbor algorithm error-corrected the raw reads and collapsed the reads into unique sequences, merging closely related sequences to remove PCR and sequencing errors. Alignment of CDR3 sequences to IMGT reference sequences was used to assign V, D and J gene segments. Each retained sequence needed at least a six-nucleotide match to both a V gene segment and a J gene segment. A rearrangement counted as productive if the CDR3 had no stop codons and remained in frame with V and J, and every other rearrangement counted as non-productive. Following IMGT convention, CDR3 was defined as the stretch from the second conserved V-encoded cysteine up to the conserved J-encoded phenylalanine. In an earlier analysis of around 640 of the donors, sequences lacking an unambiguous match to a single V gene segment were excluded. An earlier analysis of 587 of the donors classified V segments as functional when productive rearrangements were above 56.7% and as segregating when the standard deviation between donors was above 5%. A statistical classification framework was built for diagnosing cytomegalovirus status from the catalog of TCR beta chain sequences. In a later analysis, TCR nucleotide sequences were compared against IMGT/GENE-DB human TR gene sequences so that V and J genes could be assigned. The TCRdist pipeline was used in a later analysis to assign CDR3 sequences and most-parsimonious VDJ recombination scenarios. In a later analysis, each TCR beta chain was defined by its CDR3 amino acid sequence together with its V-gene family, and reads without a unique V-gene family were excluded. As a way to deal with suspected cross-contamination and a sequencing artifact, a later analysis dropped approximately 570 nucleotide sequences that were highly shared and had low generation probability. For each public chain, a later analysis derived a clonal expansion index from normalized ranks of inferred template counts within each repertoire. Generation probabilities in a later analysis came from a VDJ recombination model fitted to out-of-frame rearrangements, and those results were checked against IGoR. In a later analysis, TCR-TCR, TCR-HLA and TCR-CMV co-occurrence was scored with hypergeometric tests, and a repertoire-size bias correction was applied to TCR pairs. False discovery rates were estimated in a later analysis by permuting HLA or CMV assignments 20 times. In a later analysis, co-occurring TCRs were grouped using DBSCAN, with TCRdist sequence similarity added in when clustering inside HLA-allele-positive subsets. Co-occurrence clustering excluded repertoires with fewer than 30,000 or more than 120,000 public chains, plus five with anomalous nucleotide sharing. TCRdb re-hosts the immuneACCESS table, in-frame sequences only. Its copies lack some clones; in the studies checked, an unresolved V gene accounts for under half of them, and the cause for the rest is not known. V, J and clone size are those of that table, while D and trimming were read from the DNA. A total of 150,000 or so clones appear in this sample, around 84% of them only once. In total, the top ten clones hold 7% to 9.5% of the sample.

Remarks on this clone: No antigen is known for it. No much larger clone is present one base from it, and per-base qualities are unavailable.

The sequence was obtained from a male donor in good health and CMV-seropositive. Material: PBMCs.

The DNA sequence follows: TGTGCCAGCAGCTTAGATGAGCTTACTCAAAATGAGCAGTTCTTC. Translated, it gives CASSLDELTQNEQFF. The V gene is TRBV7-9 and the J gene is TRBJ2-1, with the D segment identity uncertain. There are 15 amino acids in the CDR3, from cysteine to phenylalanine inclusive. Of all the DNA, just the CDR3 is kept, 45 bases in frame from base 1. Relative to germline, V is 1 base shorter and J is 7 bases shorter, with 14 bases between their ends. For CDR1 and CDR2, the germline V gene (reference sequence) lists SEHNR and FQNEAQ.